A selection of T cell receptor beta chains follows, all from one sample in a study of molecular identifiers for immune sequencing clone quantification. One entry per CDR3 protein results from TCRdb running MiXCR on the PCR reads. The data show 490,000 or so distinct CDR3 sequences, about a fifth seen once. The sample comprised naive CD8+ T cells from blood, with Jurkat cell RNA spiked in. The origin of the receptors is a human donor in good health. Some libraries in this study had Jurkat cell RNA spiked in. Both conserved end residues are part of each CDR3. Fields, in order: J gene, V gene, D gene, CDR3 protein. D genes are given only for firm matches.

J: TRBJ2-1
V: TRBV7-9
D: TRBD2
CDR3: CASSDPTSGKYYNEQFF

J: TRBJ2-7
V: TRBV27
D: TRBD2
CDR3: CASNGLAGEQYF

J: TRBJ1-1
V: TRBV4-3
D: -
CDR3: CASSSWDSMNTEAFF

J: TRBJ2-3
V: TRBV7-2
D: -
CDR3: CASSSSLWDTQYF

J: TRBJ1-5
V: TRBV7-9
D: -
CDR3: CASSSSTGNQPQHF

J: TRBJ2-7
V: TRBV5-4
D: -
CDR3: CASSSPTYEQYF

J: TRBJ2-7
V: TRBV6-5
D: TRBD2
CDR3: CASELTSVGLAGPAEQYF

J: TRBJ2-1
V: TRBV12-3/TRBV12-4
D: -
CDR3: CASSLIENEQFF

J: TRBJ1-6
V: TRBV6-5
D: -
CDR3: CASSYSPPTGSYNSPLHF

J: TRBJ2-2
V: TRBV11-3
D: TRBD1
CDR3: CASSPWTGNTGELFF

J: TRBJ2-3
V: TRBV7-9
D: -
CDR3: CASSLADDTQYF

J: TRBJ2-3
V: TRBV2
D: TRBD2
CDR3: CASRGGRPPTDTQYF

J: TRBJ1-5
V: TRBV6-5
D: -
CDR3: CASSSRGPIGNQPQHF

J: TRBJ2-1
V: TRBV5-1
D: TRBD1
CDR3: CASSQGQGRLEQFF

J: TRBJ2-7
V: TRBV7-9
D: -
CDR3: CASSLVTIDEQYF

J: TRBJ2-7
V: TRBV7-9
D: -
CDR3: CASSRDQGSVYYEQYF

J: TRBJ1-5
V: TRBV19
D: -
CDR3: CASTPGLGNQPQHF

J: TRBJ2-1
V: TRBV6-5
D: -
CDR3: CASIAGIGPTNEQFF

J: TRBJ2-3
V: TRBV20-1
D: -
CDR3: CSGTRGDHYTDTQYF

J: TRBJ2-3
V: TRBV5-1
D: -
CDR3: CASGLVGTSTDTQYF

J: TRBJ1-2
V: TRBV4-1
D: -
CDR3: CASSQDNRVNYGYTF

J: TRBJ2-5
V: TRBV27
D: -
CDR3: CASSFYSQETQYF

J: TRBJ1-5
V: TRBV12-3/TRBV12-4
D: -
CDR3: CASRAGYSNQPQHF

J: TRBJ1-6
V: TRBV5-1
D: -
CDR3: CASSLAGAQHSPLHF

J: TRBJ1-4
V: TRBV4-3
D: -
CDR3: CASNHWRGRENEKLFF

J: TRBJ1-5
V: TRBV6-2/TRBV6-3
D: TRBD1
CDR3: CASSKGQKYSNQPQHF

J: TRBJ2-7
V: TRBV6-2/TRBV6-3
D: -
CDR3: CASSWGGLEQYF

J: TRBJ2-7
V: TRBV30
D: -
CDR3: CAWTQERSKAYEQYF

J: TRBJ2-1
V: TRBV4-3
D: -
CDR3: CASSQEYRAEQFF

J: TRBJ2-7
V: TRBV29-1
D: TRBD2
CDR3: CSVEDRTSGGYEQYF

J: TRBJ2-7
V: TRBV4-2
D: -
CDR3: CASSPGPLGSEQYF

J: TRBJ1-1
V: TRBV13
D: -
CDR3: CASSSGGAYTEAFF

J: TRBJ1-1
V: TRBV6-5
D: -
CDR3: CASSYGRGAVAFF

J: TRBJ2-5
V: TRBV7-2
D: -
CDR3: CASSYGVLRKDEETQYF

J: TRBJ1-1
V: TRBV30
D: -
CDR3: CAWSLGLNTEAFF

J: TRBJ2-7
V: TRBV4-1
D: -
CDR3: CASSQERDYEQYF

J: TRBJ1-2
V: TRBV7-9
D: TRBD1
CDR3: CASSQTGPQGGYTF

J: TRBJ1-5
V: TRBV11-2
D: TRBD1
CDR3: CASSLTTIHRGDQPQHF

J: TRBJ2-6
V: TRBV6-5
D: -
CDR3: CASSYSGVVYTSGANVLTF

J: TRBJ2-5
V: TRBV27
D: TRBD1
CDR3: CASRPGQGRQETQYF

J: TRBJ2-7
V: TRBV19
D: -
CDR3: CASSAGPPDYPYEQYF